This T cell receptor beta chain is drawn from a study of OX40 agonist ivuxolimab in advanced cancers. Study-level background: Partial responses were seen in three patients, one with hepatocellular carcinoma and two with cutaneous melanoma. Whole-study findings and limits: The specificity for antigen of the expanded peripheral T cells was not determined.

A word on this clone: Its antigen is as yet unknown.

The CDR3 length is 16 residues. V lost 0 bases to trimming and J lost 1 base, with 10 bases between them. Per germline, CDR1 LGHNA and CDR2 YSLEER. Repertoires were generated with immunoSEQ multiplex PCR, while TCRdb's copy carries only in-frame clones and drops some. The data show some 99,000 clones, just under 85% seen once. This chain uses TRBV4-3 with TRBJ2-1; the D gene is possibly TRBD1 (5 bases). The receptor was derived from an adult with an advanced solid tumor such as melanoma, head and neck, liver or kidney cancer. The specimen comprised CD4+ or CD8+ T cells sorted from blood, sampled in a trial of the OX40 agonist ivuxolimab. The CDR3: CASSQDRGSSYNEQFF. DNA of the CDR3: TGCGCCAGCAGCCAAGATAGGGGCTCATCCTACAATGAGCAGTTCTTC.